This TCR beta chain derives from a study of Ad26.COV2.S vaccination and SARS-CoV-2 variants. Study background: This donor came from the COV1001 trial of Ad26.COV2.S. General study findings and limits: Vaccine and placebo recipients had comparable breadth of non-spike TCRs.

Trimming took 9 bases from V and 0 from J, leaving 14 bases between them. The CDR3 spans 15 residues. Measured with immunoSEQ multiplex PCR; TCRdb has only the in-frame clones, and not every one. The top ten hold 12% of the sample, which has 430,000 or so clones, over 75% seen once. Treatment meaning: around 19 received Ad26.COV2.S at low or high dose, single or two shots; roughly 5 received placebo; per-sample allocation not given. Day 63 after the first injection of vaccine or placebo was the sampling time. Aged 18-55 years, donor was enrolled in Boston in 2020. On this clone itself: Its matching antigen is unknown.

The sequence was collected from a person aged 18-60 years who received the Ad26.COV2.S COVID-19 vaccine or a placebo. The material sequenced was peripheral blood, taken in a trial of Ad26.COV2.S vaccine versus placebo. This rearrangement joins TRBV23-1 to TRBJ1-4; D unclear. TRBV23-1 is labeled an ORF, and its function is uncertain. The CDR3 loop reads CARADHFATNEKLFF. In DNA, the CDR3 is TGCGCCAGGGCAGACCACTTTGCAACTAATGAAAAACTGTTTTTT.